This T cell receptor (beta chain) was profiled in a study of T cell changes during pregnancy in multiple sclerosis. The CDR3 consists of 14 residues. Looked up from germline, CDR1 is MGHRA and CDR2 is YSYEKL. V was cut by 4 bases and J by 7 bases, with 17 bases left in between. Only in-frame clones appear in the TCRdb table, and some are missing; sequencing was by immunoSEQ multiplex PCR. Among about 40,000 clones listed, roughly 94% were seen once. This sample comprised peripheral blood, obtained in the third trimester of pregnancy. The chain links TRBV4-1 to TRBJ2-7; D call uncertain. This receptor was taken from a female donor with multiple sclerosis, enrolled in a pregnancy study. The DNA of the CDR3 is TGCGCCAGCAGCCCTACCCAACTGGTGAGGGAGCAGTACTTC. Its protein product is CASSPTQLVREQYF.